The 21 T cell receptor beta chains below come from one sample, sequenced in a study of early T cells in non-severe SARS-CoV-2 infection. One entry per CDR3 protein, called by TCRdb with MiXCR from the 5' RACE reads. The table has some 78,000 distinct CDR3 sequences, roughly 13% seen once; the top ten hold nearly 6%. The specimen sequenced was whole blood. All receptors derive from an adult who was a healthcare worker with PCR-confirmed SARS-CoV-2 infection or an uninfected control (not recorded which).

This chain connects TRBV5-1 to TRBJ1-2; D uncertain. The CDR3 runs 14 residues. Trimming left V 1 base short and J 6 bases short, with 13 bases between. The V gene's germline CDR1 is SGHRS and CDR2 YFSETQ. The CDR3 sequence: CASSLYSAGDGYTF. The CDR3 nucleotides are TGCGCCAGCAGCTTGTACAGTGCGGGAGATGGCTACACCTTC.

This clonotype came up many times. The chain is built from TRBV7-2 and TRBJ2-7; 10 bases map to TRBD1. Germline V gene lookup returns CDR1 SGHTA and CDR2 FQGNSA. After removal of 5 bases from V and 5 bases from J, the junction contained 9 bases not matched to a gene. The CDR3 extends over 15 amino acids. CDR3 coding DNA: TGTGCCAGCAGCCCGGGGACAGGGGCGAACAACGAGCAGTACTTC. This encodes CASSPGTGANNEQYF.

This clonotype was recorded at least ten times. J is TRBJ2-7 and V is TRBV29-1, with D unresolved. V lost 5 bases to trimming and J lost 0 bases, with 11 bases between them. The CDR3 sequence is 13 residues long. Per the germline V gene, CDR1 is SQVTM and CDR2 is ANQGSEA. Written as DNA, the CDR3 is TGCAGCGTTCTCGTCACAAGCTCCTACGAGCAGTACTTC. It yields the protein CSVLVTSSYEQYF.

This clonotype occurred a few times. The chain employs TRBV28 and TRBJ2-7; 11 bases fit TRBD2. The length of the CDR3 is 17 residues. Trimming removed 6 bases from V and 6 bases from J; junction bases left unmatched: 16. Germline values: CDR1 MDHEN, CDR2 SYDVKM. CDR3 coding DNA: TGTGCCAGCAGCCCTAGCGGGGGGTCGAACCCCTTTACCGAGCAGTACTTC. Its protein product is CASSPSGGSNPFTEQYF.

This clonotype was picked up a small number of times. The chain has TRBV7-8 and TRBJ2-1; D not resolved. Germline V lookup: CDR1 SGHVS, CDR2 FQNEAQ. The CDR3 totals 15 residues. Between the trimmed V and J ends, which lost 3 bases and 4 bases, there was a span of 13 bases. CDR3 amino acids: CASSFAFGDYNEQFF. CDR3 coding DNA: TGTGCCAGCAGCTTCGCCTTTGGGGATTACAATGAGCAGTTCTTC.

The V and J genes are TRBV5-1 and TRBJ2-2, with D possibly being TRBD1 (5 bases). V lost 4 bases and J 1 base, leaving 11 bases between the germline ends. The CDR3 totals 15 residues. From germline, CDR1 is SGHRS and CDR2 YFSETQ. CDR3 nucleotide sequence: TGCGCCAGCAGCCCGACAGAAAAGAACACCGGGGAGCTGTTTTTT. It yields the protein CASSPTEKNTGELFF.

This clonotype was found many times. The chain has TRBV12-5 and TRBJ1-1, with unresolved D. The ends were cut back, 6 bases at V and 0 bases at J, with 8 bases in the middle. The germline gives CDR1 LGHNT, CDR2 FRNRAP. The CDR3 runs to 13 residues. DNA of the CDR3: TGTGCTAGTGGGGTAGAGATGAACACTGAAGCTTTCTTT. Protein product: CASGVEMNTEAFF.

The sample holds many counts of this clonotype. The chain has TRBV4-2 and TRBJ1-1, with 8 nucleotides matching TRBD1. CDR1 is LGHNA and CDR2 is YNFKEQ in the germline V gene. With V trimmed by 4 bases and J by 4 bases, 8 bases remained unmatched. CDR3 length: 15 amino acids. The CDR3 loop reads CASSLSTQGGTEAFF. The CDR3 nucleotides read TGTGCCAGCAGCCTGAGTACACAGGGGGGCACTGAAGCTTTCTTT.

In this sample, this clonotype turned up a few times. The rearrangement uses TRBV19 and TRBJ2-1, with 11 positions matching TRBD2. Germline trimming cut 3 bases from V and 9 bases from J; bases unmatched to any gene: 4. From germline, CDR1 is LNHDA and CDR2 SQIVND (reference sequence). The length of the CDR3 is 14 residues. The CDR3 DNA is TGTGCCAGTAGTATCGGGGGGACTAGCGGTGAGCAGTTCTTC. Residues: CASSIGGTSGEQFF. Full variable domain (outside the CDR3, taken from reference TRBV19 and TRBJ2-1): DGGITQSPKYLFRKEGQNVTLSCEQNLNHDAMYWYRQDPGQGLRLIYYSQIVNDFQKGDIAEGYSVSREKKESFPLTVTSAQKNPTAFYLCASSIGGTSGEQFFGPGTRLTVL.

This sequence joins TRBV29-1 and TRBJ2-7; D possibly corresponds to TRBD2 (5 bases). Per the germline V gene, CDR1 is SQVTM and CDR2 is ANQGSEA. V shed 5 bases and J shed 0 bases, with 11 bases lying between them. The CDR3 contains 13 residues. This chain's CDR3 is CSVRASFSYEQYF. CDR3 in DNA: TGCAGCGTTCGAGCTAGCTTCTCCTACGAGCAGTACTTC.

This clonotype was recorded a few times. The rearrangement links TRBV10-2 to TRBJ2-1; D uncertain. The V end was cut by 5 bases, the J end by 13 bases, with 15 bases between. This CDR3 has 12 residues. Germline loops: CDR1 WSHSY, CDR2 SAAADI. CDR3 sequence reads: CASSQIDAPQFF. CDR3 in DNA: TGCGCCAGCAGTCAAATCGACGCCCCCCAGTTCTTC.

This clonotype was found a few times. The rearrangement uses TRBV11-2 and TRBJ1-6; D may be TRBD1 (5 bases). CDR1 is SGHAT, CDR2 FQNNGV, per germline. V lost 3 bases to trimming and J lost 8 bases, with 20 bases between them. There are 17 residues in the CDR3. The CDR3 DNA is TGTGCCAGCAGCTTGGGTACACAGGCGTGGAAACATTCACCCCTCCACTTT. Its translation is CASSLGTQAWKHSPLHF.

As for this clonotype: A single base separates this from a much larger clone, so it may be a read error. The chain couples TRBV7-2 to TRBJ2-2, with TRBD1 as a possible D gene (6 bases). The CDR3 has 16 amino acids. Germline V lookup: CDR1 SGHTA, CDR2 FQGNSA. The chain's CDR3 is CAGSLRGQGNTGELFF. CDR3 nucleotides: TGTGCCGGCAGCTTAAGAGGGCAGGGGAACACCGGGGAGCTTTTTTTT. Drawing the rest from reference TRBV7-2 and TRBJ2-2, the complete variable domain is GAGVSQSPSNKVTEKGKDVELRCDPISGHTALYWYRQSLGQGLEFLIYFQGNSAPDKSGLPSDRFSAERTGGSVSTLTIQRTQQEDSAVYLCAGSLRGQGNTGELFFGEGSRLTVL.

V and J are TRBV7-6 and TRBJ2-2; D unresolved. Trimming took 2 bases from V and 4 from J, leaving 11 bases between them. The germline CDR1 and CDR2 sequences are SGHVS and FNYEAQ. The CDR3 consists of 15 residues. CDR3 residues: CASSLQIQSTGELFF. The CDR3 DNA follows: TGTGCCAGCAGCTTACAAATCCAGTCCACCGGGGAGCTGTTTTTT.

A few counts support this clonotype. The chain combines TRBV2 with TRBJ2-7; 12 bases align to TRBD2. The CDR3 sequence is 14 residues long. With 7 bases clipped from V and 7 bases from J, the junction kept 8 bases outside the gene matches. Germline V gene data show CDR1 as SNHLY and CDR2 as FYNNEI. The DNA of the CDR3 is TGTGCCAGCAAAAGACTAGCGGGAGCTAGTGAGCAGTACTTC. It codes for CASKRLAGASEQYF. The whole variable domain, remainder taken from reference TRBV2 and TRBJ2-7, is EPEVTQTPSHQVTQMGQEVILRCVPISNHLYFYWYRQILGQKVEFLVSFYNNEISEKSEIFDDQFSVERPDGSNFTLKIRSTKLEDSAMYFCASKRLAGASEQYFGPGTRLTVT.

The chain is built from TRBV7-9 and TRBJ2-5, with 11 bases aligning to TRBD2. Trimming cost V 4 bases and J 2 bases; bases outside gene matches: 3. The CDR3 runs to 15 residues. Per germline, CDR1 SEHNR and CDR2 FQNEAQ (reference sequence). The CDR3 spells CASSSGLAEQETQYF. The CDR3 DNA sequence: TGTGCCAGCAGCTCGGGACTAGCGGAACAAGAGACCCAGTACTTC. Based on the CDR3 plus reference TRBV7-9 and TRBJ2-5, the full variable domain is DTGVSQNPRHKITKRGQNVTFRCDPISEHNRLYWYRQTLGQGPEFLTYFQNEAQLEKSRLLSDRFSAERPKGSFSTLEIQRTEQGDSAMYLCASSSGLAEQETQYFGPGTRLLVL.

The V call is TRBV29-1, the J call TRBJ1-1; maybe TRBD1 (5 bases). V lost 6 bases and J 4 bases, leaving 18 bases between the germline ends. From germline, CDR1 is SQVTM and CDR2 ANQGSEA. The CDR3 spans 14 residues. The CDR3 bases are TGCAGCGTGGTAGGGGACGGCGGCGTCACTGAAGCTTTCTTT. Protein sequence: CSVVGDGGVTEAFF.

The genes are TRBV19 and TRBJ2-5; the D gene is possibly TRBD1 (5 bases). CDR3 length: 14 amino acids. From germline, CDR1 is LNHDA and CDR2 SQIVND (reference sequence). Trimming pared 4 bases from V and 1 base from J, leaving 10 bases between. CDR3 coding DNA: TGTGCCAGTAGTACAAGACAGCTCCAAGAGACCCAGTACTTC. Translating it yields CASSTRQLQETQYF.

This clonotype was detected only a few times. This chain links TRBV2 with TRBJ2-7; tentative D call: TRBD1 (6 bases). CDR1 SNHLY and CDR2 FYNNEI come from the germline V gene. V was cut by 8 bases and J by 1 base, with 9 bases left in between. The CDR3 totals 12 residues. CDR3 in DNA: TGTGCCAGCCGGACAGATTCCTACGAGCAGTACTTC. Translation gives CASRTDSYEQYF. Together with reference TRBV2 and TRBJ2-7, the CDR3 gives the full variable domain: EPEVTQTPSHQVTQMGQEVILRCVPISNHLYFYWYRQILGQKVEFLVSFYNNEISEKSEIFDDQFSVERPDGSNFTLKIRSTKLEDSAMYFCASRTDSYEQYFGPGTRLTVT.

This clonotype has at least ten counts. The chain combines TRBV19 with TRBJ2-1, with TRBD1 identical over 7 bases. CDR1 and CDR2 from the germline V gene are LNHDA and SQIVND (reference sequence). Unmatched junction bases numbered 3, after V lost 4 bases and J lost 12 bases. The CDR3 is 11 amino acids. The CDR3 DNA sequence: TGTGCCAGTAGTAAACGGGACAGGCAGTTCTTC. Amino acids: CASSKRDRQFF. The whole variable domain, remainder taken from reference TRBV19 and TRBJ2-1, is DGGITQSPKYLFRKEGQNVTLSCEQNLNHDAMYWYRQDPGQGLRLIYYSQIVNDFQKGDIAEGYSVSREKKESFPLTVTSAQKNPTAFYLCASSKRDRQFFGPGTRLTVL.

The sample holds many counts of this clonotype. This sequence joins TRBV19 and TRBJ2-7; 7 bases map to TRBD1. CDR1 LNHDA and CDR2 SQIVND come from the germline V gene (reference sequence). The junction had 8 bases not matched to a gene; V was cut back by 6 bases and J by 3 bases. This CDR3 region has 14 residues. This CDR3 is CASSPRDRNYEQYF. CDR3 nucleotides: TGTGCCAGTAGCCCCCGGGACAGAAACTACGAGCAGTACTTC.